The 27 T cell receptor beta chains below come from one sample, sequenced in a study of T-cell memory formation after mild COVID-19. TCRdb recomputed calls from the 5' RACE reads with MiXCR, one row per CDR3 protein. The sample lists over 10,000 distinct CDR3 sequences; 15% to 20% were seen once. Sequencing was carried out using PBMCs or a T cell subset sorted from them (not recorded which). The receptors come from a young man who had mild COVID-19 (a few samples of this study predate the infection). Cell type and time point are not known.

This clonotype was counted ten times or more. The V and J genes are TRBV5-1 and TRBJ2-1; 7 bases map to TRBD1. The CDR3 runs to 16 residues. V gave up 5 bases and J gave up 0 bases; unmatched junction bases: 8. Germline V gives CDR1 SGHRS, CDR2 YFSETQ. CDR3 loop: CASSQRQGPSYNEQFF. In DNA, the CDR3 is TGCGCCAGCAGTCAGAGACAGGGTCCCTCCTACAATGAGCAGTTCTTC.

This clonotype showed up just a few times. The CDR3 nucleotides read TGTGCCAGTAGCGTCCAAAACTCCTACGAGCAGTACTTC. Translation: CASSVQNSYEQYF. The rearrangement joins TRBV19 to TRBJ2-7; D is unresolved. This CDR3 is 13 amino acids long. Looked up from germline, CDR1 is LNHDA and CDR2 is SQIVND (reference sequence). V lost 6 bases and J 0 bases, leaving 9 bases between the germline ends. The full variable domain, its missing parts supplied by reference TRBV19 and TRBJ2-7, is DGGITQSPKYLFRKEGQNVTLSCEQNLNHDAMYWYRQDPGQGLRLIYYSQIVNDFQKGDIAEGYSVSREKKESFPLTVTSAQKNPTAFYLCASSVQNSYEQYFGPGTRLTVT.

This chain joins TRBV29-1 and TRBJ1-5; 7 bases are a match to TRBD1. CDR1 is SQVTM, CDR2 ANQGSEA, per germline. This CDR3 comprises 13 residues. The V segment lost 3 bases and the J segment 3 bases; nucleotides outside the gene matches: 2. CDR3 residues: CSVEGTDNQPQHF. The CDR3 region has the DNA TGCAGCGTTGAGGGGACAGACAATCAGCCCCAGCATTTT.

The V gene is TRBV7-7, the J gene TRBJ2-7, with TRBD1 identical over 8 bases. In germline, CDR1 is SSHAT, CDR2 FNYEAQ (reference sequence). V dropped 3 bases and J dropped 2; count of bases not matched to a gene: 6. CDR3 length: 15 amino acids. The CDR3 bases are TGTGCCAGCAGCTTCGGACAGGGAGATACCTACGAGCAGTACTTC. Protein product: CASSFGQGDTYEQYF. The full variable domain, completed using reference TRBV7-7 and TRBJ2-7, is GAGVSQSPRYKVTKRGQDVTLRCDPISSHATLYWYQQALGQGPEFLTYFNYEAQPDKSGLPSDRFSAERPEGSISTLTIQRTEQRDSAMYRCASSFGQGDTYEQYFGPGTRLTVT.

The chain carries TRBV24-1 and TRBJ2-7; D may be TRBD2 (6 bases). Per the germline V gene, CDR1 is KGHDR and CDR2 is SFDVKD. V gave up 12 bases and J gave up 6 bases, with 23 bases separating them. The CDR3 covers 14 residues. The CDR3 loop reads CARTRGSLFSEQYV. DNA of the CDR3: TGTGCCCGGACGCGGGGCTCCCTCTTTTCCGAGCAGTACGTC.

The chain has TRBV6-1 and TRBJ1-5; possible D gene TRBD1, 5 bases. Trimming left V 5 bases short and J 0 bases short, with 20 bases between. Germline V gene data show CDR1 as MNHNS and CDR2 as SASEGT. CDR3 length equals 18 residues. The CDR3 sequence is CASSPDPTDRPSNQPQHF. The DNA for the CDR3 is TGTGCCAGCAGTCCAGACCCGACAGACAGACCTAGCAATCAGCCCCAGCATTTT.

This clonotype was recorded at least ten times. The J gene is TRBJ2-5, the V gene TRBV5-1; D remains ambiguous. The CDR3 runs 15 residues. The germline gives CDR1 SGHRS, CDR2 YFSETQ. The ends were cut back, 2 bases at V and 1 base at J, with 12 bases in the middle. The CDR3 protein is CASSFWTHSQETQYF. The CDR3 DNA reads TGCGCCAGCAGCTTTTGGACGCATTCCCAAGAGACCCAGTACTTC.

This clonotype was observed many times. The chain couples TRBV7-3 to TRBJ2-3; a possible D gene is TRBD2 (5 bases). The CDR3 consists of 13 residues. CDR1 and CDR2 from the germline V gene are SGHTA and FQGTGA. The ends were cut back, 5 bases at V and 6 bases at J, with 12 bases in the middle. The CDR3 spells CASSPDWLDTQYF. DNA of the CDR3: TGTGCCAGCAGCCCGGACTGGTTGGATACGCAGTATTTT.

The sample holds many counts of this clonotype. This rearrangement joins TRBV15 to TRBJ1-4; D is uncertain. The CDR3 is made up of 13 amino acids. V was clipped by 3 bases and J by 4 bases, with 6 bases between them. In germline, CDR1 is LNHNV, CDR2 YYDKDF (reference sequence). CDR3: CATSSGINEKLFF. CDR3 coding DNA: TGTGCCACCAGCAGCGGGATTAATGAAAAACTGTTTTTT.

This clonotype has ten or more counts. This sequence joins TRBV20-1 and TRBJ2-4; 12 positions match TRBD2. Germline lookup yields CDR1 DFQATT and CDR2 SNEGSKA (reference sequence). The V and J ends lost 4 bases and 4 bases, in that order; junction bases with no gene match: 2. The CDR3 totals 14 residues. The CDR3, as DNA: TGCAGTGCTACAGGACTAGCGGGGAAAAACATTCAGTACTTC. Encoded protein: CSATGLAGKNIQYF.

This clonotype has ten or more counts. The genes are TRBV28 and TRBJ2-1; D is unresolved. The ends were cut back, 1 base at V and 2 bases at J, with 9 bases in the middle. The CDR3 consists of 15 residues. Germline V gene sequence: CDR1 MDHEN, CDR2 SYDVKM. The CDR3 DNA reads TGTGCCAGCAGTTTATTTGCAGGAACCTACAATGAGCAGTTCTTC. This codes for CASSLFAGTYNEQFF.

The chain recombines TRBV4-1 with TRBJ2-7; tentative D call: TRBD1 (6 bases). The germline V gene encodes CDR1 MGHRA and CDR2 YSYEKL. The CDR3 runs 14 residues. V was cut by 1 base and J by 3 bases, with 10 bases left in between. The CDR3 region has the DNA TGCGCCAGCAGCCAAGCAAGAGGGGGCTACGAGCAGTACTTC. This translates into CASSQARGGYEQYF.

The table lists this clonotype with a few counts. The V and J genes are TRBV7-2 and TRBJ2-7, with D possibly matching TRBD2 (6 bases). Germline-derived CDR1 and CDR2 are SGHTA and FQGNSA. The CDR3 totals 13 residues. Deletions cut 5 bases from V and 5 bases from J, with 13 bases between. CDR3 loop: CASSPLGGHEQYF. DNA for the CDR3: TGTGCCAGCAGCCCCCTGGGGGGTCACGAGCAGTACTTC.

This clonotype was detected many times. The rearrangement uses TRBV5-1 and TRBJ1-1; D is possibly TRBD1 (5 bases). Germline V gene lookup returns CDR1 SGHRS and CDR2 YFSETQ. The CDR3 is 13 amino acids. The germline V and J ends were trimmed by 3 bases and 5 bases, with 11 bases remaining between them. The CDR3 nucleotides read TGCGCCAGCAGCTGGGGCTGGGGGACTGAAGCTTTCTTT. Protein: CASSWGWGTEAFF.

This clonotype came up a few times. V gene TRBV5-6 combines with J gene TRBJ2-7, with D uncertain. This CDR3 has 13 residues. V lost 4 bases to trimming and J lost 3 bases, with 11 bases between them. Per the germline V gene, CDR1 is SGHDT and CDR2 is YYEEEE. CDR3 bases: TGTGCCAGCAGCCTCAGATATTTCTACGAGCAGTACGTC. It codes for CASSLRYFYEQYV.

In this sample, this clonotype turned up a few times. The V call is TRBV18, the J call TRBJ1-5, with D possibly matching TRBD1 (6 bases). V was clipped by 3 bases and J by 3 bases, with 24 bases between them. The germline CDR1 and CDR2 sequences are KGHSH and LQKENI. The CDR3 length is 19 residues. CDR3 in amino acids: CASSPTGSHYLNSNQPQHF. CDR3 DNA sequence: TGTGCCAGCTCACCGACAGGCAGTCATTACCTAAACTCCAATCAGCCCCAGCATTTT.

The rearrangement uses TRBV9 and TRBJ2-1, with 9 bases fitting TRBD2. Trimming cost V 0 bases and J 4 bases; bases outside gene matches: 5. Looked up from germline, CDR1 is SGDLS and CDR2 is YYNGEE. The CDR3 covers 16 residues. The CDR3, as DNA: TGTGCCAGCAGCGTAGGGTCTAGCGGGGTTTACAATGAGCAGTTCTTC. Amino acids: CASSVGSSGVYNEQFF. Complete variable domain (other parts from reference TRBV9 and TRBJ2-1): DSGVTQTPKHLITATGQRVTLRCSPRSGDLSVYWYQQSLDQGLQFLIQYYNGEERAKGNILERFSAQQFPDLHSELNLSSLELGDSALYFCASSVGSSGVYNEQFFGPGTRLTVL.

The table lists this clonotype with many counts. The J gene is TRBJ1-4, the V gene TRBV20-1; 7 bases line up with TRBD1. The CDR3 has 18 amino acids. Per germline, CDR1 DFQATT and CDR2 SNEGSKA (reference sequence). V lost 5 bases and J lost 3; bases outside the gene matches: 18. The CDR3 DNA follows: TGCAGTGCTCCTGATGACAGGGTCGGTTGGGTGGCTAATGAAAAACTGTTTTTT. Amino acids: CSAPDDRVGWVANEKLFF.

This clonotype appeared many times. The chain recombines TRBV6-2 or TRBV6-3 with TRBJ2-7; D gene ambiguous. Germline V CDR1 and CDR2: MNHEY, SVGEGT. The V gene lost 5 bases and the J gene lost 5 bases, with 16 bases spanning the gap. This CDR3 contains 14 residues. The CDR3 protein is CASSPPLGGDEQYF. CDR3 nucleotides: TGTGCCAGCAGTCCCCCTTTGGGTGGGGACGAGCAGTACTTC.

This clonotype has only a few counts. DNA of the CDR3: TGTGCCAGCAGCTTAGGCCAGGGTTTGGAATACTCTGGAAACACCATATATTTT. This translates into CASSLGQGLEYSGNTIYF. The V gene is TRBV13, the J gene TRBJ1-3; tentative D call: TRBD1 (5 bases). CDR1 PRHDT and CDR2 FYEKMQ come from the germline V gene (reference sequence). The CDR3 is 18 residues long. Trimming cost V 0 bases and J 0 bases, with 15 bases left between them. The variable domain in full, completed from reference TRBV13 and TRBJ1-3, reads AAGVIQSPRHLIKEKRETATLKCYPIPRHDTVYWYQQGPGQDPQFLISFYEKMQSDKGSIPDRFSAQQFSDYHSELNMSSLELGDSALYFCASSLGQGLEYSGNTIYFGEGSWLTVV.

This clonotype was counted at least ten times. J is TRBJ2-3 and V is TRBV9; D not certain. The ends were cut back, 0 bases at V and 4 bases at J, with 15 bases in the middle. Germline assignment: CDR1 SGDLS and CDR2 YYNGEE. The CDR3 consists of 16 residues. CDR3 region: CASSVEVWETADTQYF. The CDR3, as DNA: TGTGCCAGCAGCGTAGAGGTCTGGGAAACGGCAGATACGCAGTATTTT. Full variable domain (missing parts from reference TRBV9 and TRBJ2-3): DSGVTQTPKHLITATGQRVTLRCSPRSGDLSVYWYQQSLDQGLQFLIQYYNGEERAKGNILERFSAQQFPDLHSELNLSSLELGDSALYFCASSVEVWETADTQYFGPGTRLTVL.

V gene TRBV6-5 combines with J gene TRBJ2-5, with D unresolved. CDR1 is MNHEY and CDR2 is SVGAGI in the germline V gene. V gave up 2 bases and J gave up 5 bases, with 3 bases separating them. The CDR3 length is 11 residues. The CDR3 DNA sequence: TGTGCCAGCAGTTACGGCGAGACCCAGTACTTC. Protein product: CASSYGETQYF.

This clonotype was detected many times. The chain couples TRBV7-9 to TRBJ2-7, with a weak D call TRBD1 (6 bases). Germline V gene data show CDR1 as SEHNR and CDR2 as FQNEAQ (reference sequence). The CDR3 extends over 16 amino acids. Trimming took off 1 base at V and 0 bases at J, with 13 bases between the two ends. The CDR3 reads CASSLGVQGLSYEQYF. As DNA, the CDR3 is TGTGCCAGCAGCTTAGGTGTACAGGGTCTCTCCTACGAGCAGTACTTC. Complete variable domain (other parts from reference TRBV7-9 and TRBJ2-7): DTGVSQNPRHKITKRGQNVTFRCDPISEHNRLYWYRQTLGQGPEFLTYFQNEAQLEKSRLLSDRFSAERPKGSFSTLEIQRTEQGDSAMYLCASSLGVQGLSYEQYFGPGTRLTVT.

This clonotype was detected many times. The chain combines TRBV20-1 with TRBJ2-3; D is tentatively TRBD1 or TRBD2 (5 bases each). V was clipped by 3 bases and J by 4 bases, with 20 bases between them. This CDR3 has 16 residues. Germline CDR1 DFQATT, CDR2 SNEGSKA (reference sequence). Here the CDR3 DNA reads TGCAGTGCTAGGATTGGTGGGGGTTTCCCTCCAGATACGCAGTATTTT. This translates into CSARIGGGFPPDTQYF.

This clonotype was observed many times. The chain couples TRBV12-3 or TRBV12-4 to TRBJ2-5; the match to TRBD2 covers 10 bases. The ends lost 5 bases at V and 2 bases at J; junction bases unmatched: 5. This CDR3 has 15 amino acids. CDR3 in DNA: TGTGCCAGCAGTCCCCTAGCGGGAGCACAAGAGACCCAGTACTTC. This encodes CASSPLAGAQETQYF.

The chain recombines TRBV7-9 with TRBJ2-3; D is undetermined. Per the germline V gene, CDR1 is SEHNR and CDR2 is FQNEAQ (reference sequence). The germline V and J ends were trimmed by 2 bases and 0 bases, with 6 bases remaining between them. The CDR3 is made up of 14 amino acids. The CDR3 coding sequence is TGTGCCAGCAGCTTATTCGGAAGCACAGATACGCAGTATTTT. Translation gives CASSLFGSTDTQYF.

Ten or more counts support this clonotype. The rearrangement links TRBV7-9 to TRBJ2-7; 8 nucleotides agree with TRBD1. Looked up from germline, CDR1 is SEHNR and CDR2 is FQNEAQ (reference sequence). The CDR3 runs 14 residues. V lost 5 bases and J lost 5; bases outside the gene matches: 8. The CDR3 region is CASSADRGLNEQYF. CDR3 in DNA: TGTGCCAGCAGCGCAGACAGGGGTCTCAACGAGCAGTACTTC.